One and the same sample provided the 26 T cell receptor beta chains below, sequenced in a study of blood T cells in healthy people across ages. A second roughly 7 to 12 cycle PCR used barcoded and J-beta primers. TCRdb passed the 5' RACE reads through MiXCR, listing each CDR3 protein once. This sample yields 1,100,000 or so distinct CDR3 sequences, of which under 55% are seen a single time; approximately 17% belongs to the top ten. The sample comprised blood. These receptors came from a woman aged 55-69 years in good health.

The V gene is TRBV7-9, the J gene TRBJ1-2; 8 bases are shared with TRBD1. The CDR3 loop spans 17 amino acids. Germline CDR1 SEHNR, CDR2 FQNEAQ (reference sequence). V was pared by 0 bases and J by 7 bases, with 13 bases of the junction left unmatched. CDR3 residues: CASSLAGRGPSGGGYTF. CDR3 coding DNA: TGTGCCAGCAGCTTAGCGGGCAGGGGGCCATCTGGAGGTGGCTACACCTTC.

The chain has TRBV19 and TRBJ2-7, with TRBD2 identical over 16 bases. The DNA end lines up better with TRBJ2-5; the J call may be wrong. The CDR3 extends over 16 amino acids. Looked up from germline, CDR1 is LNHDA and CDR2 is SQIVND (reference sequence). The CDR3 sequence: CASSMGTSGRDETQYF. For the CDR3, the DNA is TGTGCCAGTAGTATGGGGACTAGCGGGAGGGACGAGACCCAGTACTTC.

This clonotype was counted between two and nine times. The chain has TRBV29-1 and TRBJ2-1; tentatively, D is TRBD1 or TRBD2 (5 bases each). CDR3 length: 14 residues. Looked up from germline, CDR1 is SQVTM and CDR2 is ANQGSEA. V dropped 7 bases and J dropped 7 bases, with 20 bases sitting between them. The CDR3 region is CSAAWGSQFNEQFF. The CDR3 DNA reads TGCAGCGCTGCATGGGGGAGTCAATTTAATGAGCAGTTCTTC.

This clonotype was counted only a few times. J is TRBJ1-2 and V is TRBV6-8; 9 bases match TRBD1. The CDR3 loop spans 14 amino acids. Germline V gives CDR1 MNHGY, CDR2 SAAAGT. The trim removed 4 bases at V and 11 bases at J, leaving 11 bases unmatched. CDR3 sequence: CASSCTGTGFSYTF. The CDR3 DNA reads TGTGCCAGCAGTTGCACCGGGACAGGGTTCAGTTACACCTTC.

J is TRBJ1-6 and V is TRBV2, with a tentative D call TRBD1 (5 bases). This CDR3 comprises 15 residues. The V end lost 3 bases, the J end lost 4 bases, and 10 bases lay between the germline ends. Germline assignment: CDR1 SNHLY and CDR2 FYNNEI. Here the CDR3 DNA reads TGTGCCAGCAGTGACAGACAGCTTTATAATTCACCCCTCCACTTT. Translated, it gives CASSDRQLYNSPLHF.

V and J are TRBV28 and TRBJ1-2; the match to TRBD1 covers 8 bases. V trimming: 5 bases; J trimming: 6 bases; junction bases outside the gene matches: 8. This CDR3 comprises 14 residues. CDR1 is MDHEN and CDR2 is SYDVKM in the germline V gene. The CDR3 protein is CASSPRGRNHGYTF. In nucleotides, the CDR3 is TGTGCCAGCAGTCCCAGGGGGCGTAATCATGGCTACACCTTC.

The gene calls are TRBV3-1 and TRBJ1-2; D gene unclear. The ends were cut back, 2 bases at V and 7 bases at J, with 8 bases in the middle. The CDR3 extends over 12 amino acids. Germline V gene lookup returns CDR1 LGHDT and CDR2 YNNKEL (reference sequence). The CDR3 DNA reads TGTGCCAGCAGCCAATCTAACGGTGGCTACACCTTC. As protein: CASSQSNGGYTF.

This clonotype was detected only a few times. The chain couples TRBV30 to TRBJ2-3; D remains ambiguous. Germline CDR1 and CDR2: GTSNPN and SVGIG (reference sequence). V lost 4 bases and J 1 base, leaving 9 bases between the germline ends. The CDR3 sequence is 13 residues long. CDR3: CAWIGRGTDTQYF. The CDR3 nucleotides read TGTGCCTGGATAGGGCGAGGCACAGATACGCAGTATTTT.

This sequence joins TRBV6-1 and TRBJ2-1; 14 nucleotides agree with TRBD2. CDR3 length: 18 residues. V was pared by 6 bases and J by 7 bases, with 14 bases of the junction left unmatched. CDR1 MNHNS and CDR2 SASEGT come from the germline V gene. The CDR3 bases are TGTGCCAGCAGCCGAAGAGCGGGGCGACTAGCGGGAGGGAATGAGCAGTTCTTC. Translated, it gives CASSRRAGRLAGGNEQFF.

CDR3: CAGATENYGYTF. The CDR3 region has the DNA TGTGCCGGTGCGACAGAAAACTATGGCTACACCTTC. J is TRBJ1-2 and V is TRBV2; possibly TRBD1 for D (5 bases). Per germline, CDR1 SNHLY and CDR2 FYNNEI. V dropped 11 bases and J dropped 2 bases, with 12 bases sitting between them. The CDR3 extends over 12 amino acids.

The chain has TRBV29-1 and TRBJ2-5; 11 bases line up with TRBD2. CDR1 and CDR2 from the germline V gene are SQVTM and ANQGSEA. Trimming removed 6 bases from V and 11 bases from J; junction bases left unmatched: 11. The length of the CDR3 is 13 residues. The CDR3 coding sequence is TGCAGCGTAAATAGCGGGGGGGTGAATGAGCAGTACTTC. Protein product: CSVNSGGVNEQYF.

This clonotype was detected only a few times. V gene TRBV20-1 combines with J gene TRBJ1-5; D is unresolved. This CDR3 contains 14 residues. V was clipped by 0 bases and J by 9 bases, with 15 bases between them. Germline CDR1 DFQATT, CDR2 SNEGSKA (reference sequence). This CDR3 is CSARDGLAGRPQHF. The CDR3, as DNA: TGCAGTGCTAGAGATGGTCTCGCTGGGAGGCCCCAGCATTTT.

This rearrangement joins TRBV2 to TRBJ2-7, with D uncertain. Germline V CDR1 and CDR2: SNHLY, FYNNEI. The CDR3 consists of 13 residues. Between the trimmed V and J ends, which lost 2 bases and 4 bases, there was a span of 9 bases. The CDR3 loop reads CASSENPLYEQYF. Written as DNA, the CDR3 is TGTGCCAGCAGTGAAAACCCTCTTTACGAGCAGTACTTC.

The chain has TRBV12-3 or TRBV12-4 and TRBJ1-2; D uncertain. V dropped 6 bases and J dropped 4 bases, with 15 bases sitting between them. The CDR3 is made up of 14 amino acids. CDR3 protein: CASSHVTGSYGYTF. Written as DNA, the CDR3 is TGTGCCAGCAGCCATGTTACCGGGTCCTATGGCTACACCTTC.

In this sample, this clonotype turned up once. The chain couples TRBV12-3 or TRBV12-4 to TRBJ1-5; perhaps TRBD1 as D (6 bases). Trimming shortened V by 2 bases and J by 0 bases, and 17 bases separated the two germline ends. This CDR3 is built from 18 residues. CDR3 amino acids: CASSLQRGQTYSNQPQHF. CDR3 bases: TGTGCCAGCAGTTTACAACGAGGACAGACGTATAGCAATCAGCCCCAGCATTTT.

The chain links TRBV18 to TRBJ2-1, with D uncertain. The CDR3 consists of 17 residues. V lost 0 bases and J 6 bases, leaving 18 bases between the germline ends. From germline, CDR1 is KGHSH and CDR2 LQKENI. In DNA form, the CDR3 reads TGTGCCAGCTCACCACCGTGCAGCCTTCCTTCCACCAATGAGCAGTTCTTC. This sequence encodes CASSPPCSLPSTNEQFF.

V usage is TRBV6-2 or TRBV6-3 and J usage is TRBJ2-1; 13 positions match TRBD2. The J call may be in error: the DNA end matches TRBJ2-7 better. The CDR3 is made up of 18 amino acids. Germline lookup yields CDR1 MNHEY and CDR2 SVGEGT. CDR3 in DNA: TGTGCCAGCAGAACCGGGACTAGCGGGGTTAGCTCCTACAATGAGCAGTACTTC. It is translated as CASRTGTSGVSSYNEQYF.

This clonotype was detected a few times. The chain uses TRBV15 and TRBJ2-4; 11 bases map to TRBD2. Unmatched junction bases numbered 17, after V lost 0 bases and J lost 7 bases. Germline V lookup: CDR1 LNHNV, CDR2 YYDKDF (reference sequence). This CDR3 is built from 20 residues. CDR3 DNA sequence: TGTGCCACCAGCAGAGATTCCGTACTAGCGGGAGAAATTGAGTGGAACATTCAGTACTTC. Amino acids: CATSRDSVLAGEIEWNIQYF.

In this sample, this clonotype turned up a few times. The chain is built from TRBV29-1 and TRBJ2-3, with D unclear. The CDR3 runs 12 residues. Trimming cost V 4 bases and J 2 bases, with 7 bases left between them. Germline loops: CDR1 SQVTM, CDR2 ANQGSEA. The CDR3 sequence is CSVGVPTDTQYF. The CDR3 nucleotides read TGCAGCGTTGGGGTTCCCACAGATACGCAGTATTTT.

This clonotype has just a few counts. The gene calls are TRBV4-2 and TRBJ2-5, with TRBD2 matching over 15 bases. The CDR3 totals 18 residues. The germline gives CDR1 LGHNA, CDR2 YNFKEQ. Unmatched junction bases numbered 4, after V lost 0 bases and J lost 2 bases. Here the CDR3 DNA reads TGTGCCAGCAGCCAAGACCTCGGGACTAGCGGGAGGCAAGAGACCCAGTACTTC. It specifies CASSQDLGTSGRQETQYF.

The V call is TRBV11-2, the J call TRBJ1-2; 9 positions agree with TRBD1. This CDR3 has 14 residues. Germline values: CDR1 SGHAT, CDR2 FQNNGV. With 3 bases clipped from V and 7 bases from J, the junction kept 6 bases outside the gene matches. CDR3 region: CASSFFRDRVGYTF. DNA of the CDR3: TGTGCCAGCAGCTTTTTCCGGGACAGGGTTGGCTACACCTTC. Drawing the rest from reference TRBV11-2 and TRBJ1-2, the complete variable domain is EAGVAQSPRYKIIEKRQSVAFWCNPISGHATLYWYQQILGQGPKLLIQFQNNGVVDDSQLPKDRFSAERLKGVDSTLKIQPAKLEDSAVYLCASSFFRDRVGYTFGSGTRLTVV.

The rearrangement uses TRBV20-1 and TRBJ2-3; 9 bases are shared with TRBD1. Per the germline V gene, CDR1 is DFQATT and CDR2 is SNEGSKA (reference sequence). V lost 5 bases, J lost 14 bases, and 17 bases stayed unmatched. This CDR3 is built from 14 residues. CDR3 nucleotide sequence: TGCAGTGCTTCCGGGACAGGGAAGGACAGATACGCGTATTTT. Its translation is CSASGTGKDRYAYF.

The rearrangement links TRBV12-3 or TRBV12-4 to TRBJ2-7, with unresolved D. V was trimmed by 1 base and J by 4 bases, leaving 11 bases between them. CDR3 length: 14 amino acids. The CDR3 reads CASSLGATEYEQYF. Here the CDR3 DNA reads TGTGCCAGCAGTTTAGGTGCCACAGAATACGAGCAGTACTTC.

This clonotype was seen more than once but under ten times. The rearrangement uses TRBV5-1 and TRBJ2-6, with a possible D match to TRBD1 (5 bases). The length of the CDR3 is 19 residues. Germline CDR1 and CDR2: SGHRS and YFSETQ. V was clipped by 0 bases and J by 0 bases, with 16 bases between them. This CDR3 reads CASSLAGRGQSSGANVLTF. The CDR3 DNA reads TGCGCCAGCAGCTTGGCCGGTCGAGGACAAAGCTCTGGGGCCAACGTCCTGACTTTC.

This clonotype was counted only a few times. V usage is TRBV7-2 and J usage is TRBJ2-7, with D uncertain. There are 13 residues in the CDR3. V was shortened by 1 base and J by 5 bases, with 9 bases between the two germline ends. Germline V lookup: CDR1 SGHTA, CDR2 FQGNSA. Written as DNA, the CDR3 is TGTGCCAGCAGCTTAGTTGGGATCGACGAGCAGTACTTC. Its translation is CASSLVGIDEQYF.

The table lists this clonotype with a few counts. This chain connects TRBV5-5 to TRBJ2-1; D gene ambiguous. The DNA end is more similar to TRBJ2-7, so the J call may be wrong. Per germline, CDR1 SGHKS and CDR2 YYEKEE (reference sequence). This CDR3 has 14 residues. The CDR3 DNA reads TGTGCCAGCAGCTCCAACATGGGGTACAATGAGCAGTACTTC. It specifies CASSSNMGYNEQYF.